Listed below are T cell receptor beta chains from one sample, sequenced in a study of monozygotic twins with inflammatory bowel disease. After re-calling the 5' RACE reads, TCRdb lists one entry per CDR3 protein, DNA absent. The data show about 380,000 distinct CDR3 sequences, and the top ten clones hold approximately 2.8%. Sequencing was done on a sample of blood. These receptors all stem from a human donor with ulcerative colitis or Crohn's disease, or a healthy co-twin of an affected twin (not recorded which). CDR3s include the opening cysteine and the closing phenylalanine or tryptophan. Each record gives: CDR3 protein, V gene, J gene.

CDR3aa: CASSQVLGQGAAYYEQYF
v_gene: TRBV4-3
j_gene: TRBJ2-7

CDR3aa: CSAPERGGAYYGYTF
v_gene: TRBV20-1
j_gene: TRBJ1-2

CDR3aa: CASSLGTGALKAFF
v_gene: TRBV6-2/TRBV6-3
j_gene: TRBJ1-1

CDR3aa: CASSLQRGGPSEQFF
v_gene: TRBV18
j_gene: TRBJ2-1

CDR3aa: CASLLWGDNEQFF
v_gene: TRBV5-6
j_gene: TRBJ2-1

CDR3aa: CASTGLAGGNEQFF
v_gene: TRBV4-1
j_gene: TRBJ2-1

CDR3aa: CAWSARRTLLAGATDTQYF
v_gene: TRBV30
j_gene: TRBJ2-3

CDR3aa: CSAVPGQKNYGYTF
v_gene: TRBV20-1
j_gene: TRBJ1-2

CDR3aa: CASSSGVTGRTGELFF
v_gene: TRBV7-2
j_gene: TRBJ2-2

CDR3aa: CASSQEGGQGWVTEAFF
v_gene: TRBV4-1
j_gene: TRBJ1-1

CDR3aa: CATVYRGSNQPQHF
v_gene: TRBV21-1
j_gene: TRBJ1-5

CDR3aa: CASSEEQGPFRTDTQYF
v_gene: TRBV6-1
j_gene: TRBJ2-3

CDR3aa: CASSQGPFTSGANVLTF
v_gene: TRBV5-6
j_gene: TRBJ2-6

CDR3aa: CASSRRDITSYEQYF
v_gene: TRBV19
j_gene: TRBJ2-7

CDR3aa: CASSPGLEYEQFF
v_gene: TRBV3-1
j_gene: TRBJ2-1

CDR3aa: CASSPWGDEQYF
v_gene: TRBV18
j_gene: TRBJ2-7